The TCR beta chain described here comes from a study of blood T cell repertoires in COVID-19. The wider study: The United States, Italy and Spain supplied acute and convalescent COVID-19 samples.

This CDR3 contains 20 residues. In germline, CDR1 is MRHNA, CDR2 SNTAGT. The V and J ends lost 6 bases and 1 base, in that order; junction bases with no gene match: 17. Libraries were prepared by immunoSEQ multiplex PCR; TCRdb keeps only in-frame clonotypes and omits some of them. The data hold around 260,000 clones, with about 88% observed a single time. This TCR derives from a young man with active or convalescent COVID-19. The chain uses TRBV6-4 and TRBJ2-1; 11 bases match TRBD2. The sample comprised peripheral blood. CDR3 in amino acids: CASSFEGASSGRPSYNEQFF. In DNA form, the CDR3 reads TGTGCCAGCAGCTTCGAGGGGGCTTCTAGCGGGAGGCCTTCCTACAATGAGCAGTTCTTC.